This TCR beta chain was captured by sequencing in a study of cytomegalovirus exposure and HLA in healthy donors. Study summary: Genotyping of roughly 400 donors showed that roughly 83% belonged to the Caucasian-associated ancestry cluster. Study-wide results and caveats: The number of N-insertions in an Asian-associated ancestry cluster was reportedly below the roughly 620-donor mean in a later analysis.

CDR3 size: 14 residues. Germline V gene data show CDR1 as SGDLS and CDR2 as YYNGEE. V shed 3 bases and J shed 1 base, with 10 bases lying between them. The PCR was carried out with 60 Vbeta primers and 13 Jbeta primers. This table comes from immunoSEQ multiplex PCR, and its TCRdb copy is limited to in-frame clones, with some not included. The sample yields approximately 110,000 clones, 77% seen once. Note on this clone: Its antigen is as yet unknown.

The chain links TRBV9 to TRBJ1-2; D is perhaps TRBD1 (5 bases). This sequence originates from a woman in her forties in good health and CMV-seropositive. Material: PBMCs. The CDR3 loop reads CASSAGHHNYGYTF. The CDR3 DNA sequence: TGTGCCAGCAGCGCCGGACACCATAACTATGGCTACACCTTC.